The rows below give T cell receptor beta chains drawn from one sample of a study of cytomegalovirus exposure and HLA in healthy donors. Generated by immunoSEQ multiplex PCR, the TCRdb table keeps only in-frame clones and is missing some. Its table lists roughly 120,000 clones. Sequenced material: PBMCs. The receptors shown here come from a man aged 40-49 years in good health and CMV-seronegative. Both conserved end residues are part of each CDR3. D genes are given only for firm matches.

j_call v_call d_call cdr3_nt cdr3_aa
TRBJ2-2 TRBV5-6 TRBD1 TGTGCCAGCAGCCCTGCGCGACGGACAGGGAACACCGGGGAGCTGTTTTTT CASSPARRTGNTGELFF
TRBJ1-5 TRBV7-9 NA TGTGCCAGCAGCTCAACCGACGGACGGGGGAGCAATCAGCCCCAGCATTTT CASSSTDGRGSNQPQHF
TRBJ1-4 TRBV19 TRBD1 TGTGCCAGTAGCCGAGACAGGGCTCGTAGTGAAAAACTGTTTTTT CASSRDRARSEKLFF
TRBJ2-1 TRBV13 TRBD2 TGTGCCAGCACCTTATCGGGGAGCGGGGGCAATGAGCAGTTCTTC CASTLSGSGGNEQFF
TRBJ1-5 TRBV7-9 NA TGTGCCAGCAGTCATACCGAGGGTACTCAGCCCCAGCATTTT CASSHTEGTQPQHF
TRBJ2-1 TRBV29-1 TRBD2 TGCAGCGTAGGGACTAGCGATCCCTACAATGAGCAGTTCTTC CSVGTSDPYNEQFF
TRBJ2-7 TRBV5-1 TRBD2 TGCGCCAGCAGCTTGGGCGTGGGAGGGCCCGACGAGCAGTACTTC CASSLGVGGPDEQYF
TRBJ2-5 TRBV11-3 NA TGTGCCAGCAGCCCCGGGGAAGGTCCTGGGCCAGAGACCCAGTACTTC CASSPGEGPGPETQYF
TRBJ2-7 TRBV2 TRBD1 TGTGCCAGCAAGAATAACAGGGGGGTCTACGAGCAGTACTTC CASKNNRGVYEQYF
TRBJ1-1 TRBV11-3 TRBD1 TGTGCCAGCAGCTTATCAGGGGGTGGAGGCACTGAAGCTTTCTTT CASSLSGGGGTEAFF
TRBJ1-3 TRBV5-1 TRBD1 TGCGCCAGCAGCGTGGGGGACAGGAGTAATGGAAACACCATATATTTT CASSVGDRSNGNTIYF
TRBJ2-5 TRBV6-6 TRBD1 TGTGCCAGCAGTGCCGGGACAGCACAAGAGACCCAGTACTTC CASSAGTAQETQYF
TRBJ2-2 TRBV5-1 TRBD1 TGCGCCAGCAGCTTGCAGGGGGCTGAAACCGGGGAGCTGTTTTTT CASSLQGAETGELFF
TRBJ1-5 TRBV19 NA TGTGCCAGTAGTATAACCCAGGGGAGTAGGGATCAGCCCCAGCATTTT CASSITQGSRDQPQHF
TRBJ2-7 TRBV11-2 NA TGTGCCAGCAGCTTAGCGGTCGCAGGGGTTGGCGAGCAGTACTTC CASSLAVAGVGEQYF
TRBJ2-2 TRBV7-9 NA TGTGCCAGCAGCTTCCTTCCGGGAATGAACACCGGGGAGCTGTTTTTT CASSFLPGMNTGELFF
TRBJ1-2 TRBV29-1 TRBD1 TGCAGCGTTGCCCCAGGGGGAAACAACTATGGCTACACCTTC CSVAPGGNNYGYTF
TRBJ2-1 TRBV7-6 TRBD2 TGTGCCAGCAGCCCCTGGGGGGGACTAGCGGGAGGTAAATCGGGGTCCTACAATGAGCAGTTCTTC CASSPWGGLAGGKSGSYNEQFF
TRBJ2-5 TRBV18 NA TGTGCCAGCTCACCACGGGGGCAACAAGAGACCCAGTACTTC CASSPRGQQETQYF
TRBJ2-5 TRBV2 NA TGTGCCACCCAGACAGTTTTCCAAGAGACCCAGTACTTC CATQTVFQETQYF
TRBJ2-2 TRBV12-5 TRBD2 TGTGCTAGTGGTTTGGTACTGGGACTAGCGGGTCCCGGGGAGCTGTTTTTT CASGLVLGLAGPGELFF
TRBJ2-7 TRBV10-3 TRBD1 TGTGCCATCAGTGAGTTCTGGGACAGCTCCTACGAGCAGTACTTC CAISEFWDSSYEQYF
TRBJ2-3 TRBV13 TRBD2 TGTGCCAGCAGCCGGATGGGACTAGCCGTCACAGATACGCAGTATTTT CASSRMGLAVTDTQYF
TRBJ1-2 TRBV7-9 NA TGTGCCAGCAGCGTTACAGGGCTGGGGGACTATGGCTACACCTTC CASSVTGLGDYGYTF
TRBJ1-1 TRBV5-1 NA TGCGCCAGCAGCCCACAGGGTTCGAAGACTGAAGCTTTCTTT CASSPQGSKTEAFF
TRBJ2-3 TRBV9 TRBD1 TGTGCCAGCAGTCTTCAGGGGACAGGGAACACAGATACGCAGTATTTT CASSLQGTGNTDTQYF
TRBJ1-1 TRBV13 NA TGTGCCAGCAGGGATCGGACATCGAACACTGAAGCTTTCTTT CASRDRTSNTEAFF
TRBJ2-1 TRBV7-9 TRBD1 TGTGCCAGCAGCCCCGGGACAGGGGCCACCTACAATGAGCAGTTCTTC CASSPGTGATYNEQFF
TRBJ2-7 TRBV7-6 NA TGTGCCAGCAGCTTAGGACAGACAGGACTCATAATCTACGAGCAGTACTTC CASSLGQTGLIIYEQYF
TRBJ1-1 TRBV29-1 TRBD1 TGCAGCGCAAGGACAGGGAGCCCTGAAGCTTTCTTT CSARTGSPEAFF
TRBJ2-7 TRBV6-6 TRBD2 TGTGCCAGCAGCCAAAGCGGGGCCGGGACCTACGAGCAGTACTTC CASSQSGAGTYEQYF
TRBJ2-7 TRBV11-3 NA TGTGCCAGCAGCTTAAGAGGCGGGACAGAAATCCACGAGCAGTACTTC CASSLRGGTEIHEQYF
TRBJ1-1 TRBV19 NA TGTGCCAGTAGTACTCTGGACAGACTGATGAACACTGAAGCTTTCTTT CASSTLDRLMNTEAFF
TRBJ2-3 TRBV7-9 NA TGTGCCAGCAGCCTACTCGGAGATACGCAGTATTTT CASSLLGDTQYF
TRBJ1-2 TRBV7-2 TRBD1 TGTGCCAGCAGCATACAGGGGAACGGTGGCTACACCTTC CASSIQGNGGYTF
TRBJ1-2 TRBV20-1 NA TGCAGTGCTAGAGTAGACTATGGCTACACCTTC CSARVDYGYTF
TRBJ1-5 TRBV7-9 TRBD1 TGTGCCAGCAGCTCCCTGGACAGGGGGGCGCAGCATTTT CASSSLDRGAQHF
TRBJ2-7 TRBV6-5 NA TGTGCCAGCAGTACAGACACAGAGCAGTACTTC CASSTDTEQYF
TRBJ2-3 TRBV25-1 NA TGTGCCAGCAGGACAGACATCGGGACACTCACAGATACGCAGTATTTT CASRTDIGTLTDTQYF
TRBJ1-4 TRBV13 NA TGTGCCAGCAGCGCACAGGGTCGGGGTAACGAAAAACTGTTTTTT CASSAQGRGNEKLFF
TRBJ1-1 TRBV4-2 NA TGTGCCAGCAGCCGCGAGGGGAACACTGAAGCTTTCTTT CASSREGNTEAFF
TRBJ2-1 TRBV10-2 TRBD2 TGCGCCAGTAGAACTAGCGGGAGGTCCAATGAGCAGTTCTTC CASRTSGRSNEQFF
TRBJ1-3 TRBV11-3 NA TGTGCCAGCAGCTTAGGGACAGCTTCTGGAAACACCATATATTTT CASSLGTASGNTIYF
TRBJ2-7 TRBV5-1 NA TGCGCCAGCAGCCGGAACCGAGACAGCTCCTACGAGCAGTACTTC CASSRNRDSSYEQYF
TRBJ2-2 TRBV14 TRBD1 TGTGCCAGCAGCCAAGGGGACAGGTCCAACACCGGGGAGCTGTTTTTT CASSQGDRSNTGELFF
TRBJ1-2 TRBV5-5 NA TGTGCCAGCACCCGAGGGGGTGGCTACACCTTC CASTRGGGYTF